What follows are 19 T cell receptor beta chains derived from one specimen sequenced in a study of shared T cell receptors in the human thymus. Using immunoSEQ multiplex PCR, the repertoire was profiled, and TCRdb retains in-frame clones only, with some absent. The table has about 610,000 clones, 88% seen once. These data also featured in a second study, about human thymus T cells.

The sequencing input was thymocytes. These receptors were taken from a boy younger than two with a congenital heart defect.

The chain links TRBV4-3 to TRBJ2-2; 13 bases agree with TRBD2. The J segment lost 7 bases and the V segment lost 6 bases, leaving 11 bases of the junction unmatched. Germline V CDR1 and CDR2: LGHNA, YSLEER. The length of the CDR3 is 17 residues. DNA for the CDR3: TGCGCCAGCAGATCTTTTACTAGCGGGAGGGCCCACGGGGAGCTGTTTTTT. Translation: CASRSFTSGRAHGELFF.

V is TRBV5-5 and J is TRBJ2-7, with TRBD1 identical over 7 bases. Germline CDR1 is SGHKS and CDR2 is YYEKEE (reference sequence). With V trimmed by 3 bases and J by 0 bases, 18 bases remained unmatched. The CDR3 sequence is 19 residues long. The CDR3 bases are TGTGCCAGCAGCTGGGACGGACAGGATAGGAGGTCAAGCTCCTACGAGCAGTACTTC. This gives the protein CASSWDGQDRRSSSYEQYF.

The J gene is TRBJ2-1, the V gene TRBV5-5, with D unclear. The CDR3 runs to 14 residues. Germline V gene data show CDR1 as SGHKS and CDR2 as YYEKEE (reference sequence). Trimming removed 0 bases from V and 5 bases from J, with 9 bases in between. The CDR3 sequence: CASSLGGVDNEQFF. For the CDR3, the DNA is TGTGCCAGCAGCTTGGGAGGCGTCGACAATGAGCAGTTCTTC.

The rearrangement joins TRBV4-1 to TRBJ2-2, with 8 bases fitting TRBD2. V was pared by 3 bases and J by 5 bases, with 8 bases of the junction left unmatched. CDR3 length: 16 residues. Germline CDR1 and CDR2: MGHRA and YSYEKL. The CDR3 protein is CASSHLGTSATGELFF. In DNA, the CDR3 is TGCGCCAGCAGCCACCTCGGGACTAGTGCGACCGGGGAGCTGTTTTTT.

The chain recombines TRBV5-6 with TRBJ1-2; maybe TRBD1 (5 bases). Germline V gene sequence: CDR1 SGHDT, CDR2 YYEEEE. V lost 2 bases, J lost 2 bases, and 10 bases lay in between. The CDR3 runs 14 residues. The CDR3 coding sequence is TGTGCCAGCAGCTTACAGGCCCAGAACTATGGCTACACCTTC. This sequence encodes CASSLQAQNYGYTF.

V gene TRBV30 combines with J gene TRBJ2-3, with TRBD1 matching over 10 bases. J was trimmed by 5 bases and V by 8 bases; bases with no gene match: 4. Germline assignment: CDR1 GTSNPN and CDR2 SVGIG (reference sequence). The CDR3 sequence is 12 residues long. This chain's CDR3 is CAGTGAGDTQYF. The CDR3 DNA reads TGTGCCGGGACAGGGGCCGGAGATACGCAGTATTTT.

This clone was seen just once. This chain connects TRBV5-1 to TRBJ1-1; maybe TRBD1 (5 bases). The CDR3 extends over 16 amino acids. V lost 4 bases to trimming and J lost 1 base, with 17 bases between them. Per the germline V gene, CDR1 is SGHRS and CDR2 is YFSETQ. The CDR3 region has the DNA TGCGCCAGCAGCCCAAAACCCCTTACAGGGAACACTGAAGCTTTCTTT. Protein: CASSPKPLTGNTEAFF.

The chain is built from TRBV15 and TRBJ2-3, with TRBD2 identical over 7 bases. From germline, CDR1 is LNHNV and CDR2 YYDKDF (reference sequence). The CDR3 loop spans 16 amino acids. J lost 3 bases, V lost 1 base, and 7 bases had no gene match. The CDR3 coding sequence is TGTGCCACCAGCAGAGCCCGGAGCGGGACTACAGATACGCAGTATTTT. Translation gives CATSRARSGTTDTQYF.

V is TRBV4-1 and J is TRBJ2-7; 8 nucleotides match TRBD1. The CDR3 is 16 residues long. Trimming cost V 0 bases and J 2 bases; bases outside gene matches: 6. The germline CDR1 and CDR2 sequences are MGHRA and YSYEKL. CDR3 region: CASSQEYRDRPYEQYF. The CDR3 DNA follows: TGCGCCAGCAGCCAAGAATATAGGGACAGGCCCTACGAGCAGTACTTC.

CDR3 region: CASPEERGAERESYEQYF. CDR3 DNA: TGTGCCAGCCCCGAAGAAAGGGGCGCGGAGCGGGAGTCTTACGAGCAGTACTTC. The V gene is TRBV27, the J gene TRBJ2-7; the match to TRBD2 covers 8 bases. Unmatched junction bases numbered 22, after V lost 8 bases and J lost 4 bases. Germline-derived CDR1 and CDR2 are MNHEY and SMNVEV (reference sequence). The CDR3 extends over 18 amino acids.

The chain couples TRBV9 to TRBJ2-7; D possibly corresponds to TRBD2 (6 bases). The germline gives CDR1 SGDLS, CDR2 YYNGEE. V lost 4 bases to trimming and J lost 3 bases, with 20 bases between them. The CDR3 covers 16 residues. The CDR3 nucleotides are TGTGCCAGCAGCCCAGTGGTAGCGGCAAATAGCTACGAGCAGTACTTC. Translation gives CASSPVVAANSYEQYF.

This chain uses TRBV27 with TRBJ1-1; 7 bases align to TRBD1. The CDR3 has 14 residues. V was pared by 5 bases and J by 3 bases, with 6 bases of the junction left unmatched. Germline V lookup: CDR1 MNHEY, CDR2 SMNVEV (reference sequence). The CDR3 DNA is TGTGCCAGCAGTCCCCTAGGGGGCCACACTGAAGCTTTCTTT. Translated: CASSPLGGHTEAFF.

The genes are TRBV10-3 and TRBJ2-3, with 7 bases identical to TRBD2. The CDR3 loop spans 18 amino acids. Germline CDR1 and CDR2: ENHRY and SYGVKD. Trimming took 0 bases from V and 0 from J; bases not matched to a gene: 9. The CDR3 spells CAISESLGGFPSTDTQYF. For the CDR3, the DNA is TGTGCCATCAGTGAGTCTCTCGGGGGGTTCCCTAGCACAGATACGCAGTATTTT.

J is TRBJ2-1 and V is TRBV10-1; 14 bases align to TRBD2. CDR3 length: 17 residues. Trimming took 4 bases from V and 2 from J; bases not matched to a gene: 4. Germline CDR1 reads WNHNN; CDR2 reads SYGVQD (reference sequence). CDR3 nucleotides: TGCGCCAGCAGTGGGGGGACTAGCGGGGGAACCTACAATGAGCAGTTCTTC. This codes for CASSGGTSGGTYNEQFF.

The V call is TRBV28, the J call TRBJ2-1; 10 nucleotides agree with TRBD1. V lost 7 bases to trimming and J lost 6 bases; unmatched junction nucleotides: 9. Germline V gene data show CDR1 as MDHEN and CDR2 as SYDVKM. The CDR3 sequence is 15 residues long. The CDR3 is CASTARTGGTNEQFF. For the CDR3, the DNA is TGTGCCAGCACCGCGCGGACAGGGGGGACCAATGAGCAGTTCTTC.

A remark on this clone: Other DNA sequences in the same sample also yield this CDR3. The gene calls are TRBV6-1 and TRBJ1-5, with 10 positions matching TRBD1. Germline V gene sequence: CDR1 MNHNS, CDR2 SASEGT. With V trimmed by 8 bases and J by 6 bases, 10 bases remained unmatched. The CDR3 totals 15 residues. The CDR3 loop reads CASSNRDRGPQPQHF. CDR3 in DNA: TGTGCCAGCTCGAACCGGGACAGGGGACCTCAGCCCCAGCATTTT.

This chain uses TRBV29-1 with TRBJ1-1, with D perhaps TRBD1 (5 bases). CDR1 and CDR2 (germline): SQVTM, ANQGSEA. The CDR3 totals 15 residues. Trimming removed 5 bases at V and 0 bases at J, with 16 bases between. CDR3 sequence reads: CSVQYQGLVNTEAFF. In DNA, the CDR3 is TGCAGCGTTCAATATCAGGGCCTAGTGAACACTGAAGCTTTCTTT.

The V call is TRBV7-2, the J call TRBJ1-5; D might be TRBD1 (5 bases). Germline CDR1 reads SGHTA; CDR2 reads FQGNSA. With 4 bases removed from V and 0 bases from J, the gap between germline ends came to 16 bases. This CDR3 is built from 17 residues. The CDR3 sequence: CASSCSDQGNSNQPQHF. The CDR3 region has the DNA TGTGCCAGCAGCTGTTCGGACCAGGGAAATAGCAATCAGCCCCAGCATTTT. The variable domain in full, with the rest retrieved from reference TRBV7-2 and TRBJ1-5, is GAGVSQSPSNKVTEKGKDVELRCDPISGHTALYWYRQSLGQGLEFLIYFQGNSAPDKSGLPSDRFSAERTGGSVSTLTIQRTQQEDSAVYLCASSCSDQGNSNQPQHFGDGTRLSIL.

V gene TRBV19 combines with J gene TRBJ2-1; D is perhaps TRBD2 (5 bases). Germline CDR1 is LNHDA and CDR2 is SQIVND (reference sequence). V gave up 3 bases and J gave up 8 bases, with 20 bases separating them. The CDR3 runs to 16 residues. CDR3: CASSMALGVPGDEQFF. DNA of the CDR3: TGTGCCAGTAGTATGGCGTTGGGAGTGCCGGGCGATGAGCAGTTCTTC. The full variable domain, completed using reference TRBV19 and TRBJ2-1, is DGGITQSPKYLFRKEGQNVTLSCEQNLNHDAMYWYRQDPGQGLRLIYYSQIVNDFQKGDIAEGYSVSREKKESFPLTVTSAQKNPTAFYLCASSMALGVPGDEQFFGPGTRLTVL.